Shown below are 5 T cell receptor beta chains from a single sample sequenced in a study of blood T cell repertoires in COVID-19 (dated by TCRdb to about 2020). Receptor libraries were prepared by the immunoSEQ multiplex PCR assay. This is the immuneACCESS table as TCRdb keeps it, with only in-frame sequences that have V and J called. A part of the clones is gone; compared with another copy, unresolved V genes explain less than half, and the rest is unexplained. For this sample there are 200,000 to 300,000 clones; around 82% appear just once. Around 9.2% of the sample rests with the top ten. What was sequenced was peripheral blood. Receptors were obtained from a human donor in a cohort sampled during active COVID-19.

This sequence joins TRBV5-4 and TRBJ2-5, with D tentatively TRBD1 (6 bases). The CDR3 is 13 residues long. Deletions cut 6 bases from V and 2 bases from J, with 11 bases between. CDR1 is SGHNT and CDR2 is YYREEE in the germline V gene (reference sequence). This CDR3 reads CASTVGQQETQYF. CDR3 coding DNA: TGTGCCAGCACGGTCGGACAGCAAGAGACCCAGTACTTC.

This sequence joins TRBV7-6 and TRBJ2-5, with D possibly TRBD2 on 5 matching bases. The CDR3 is 10 amino acids. The germline V gene encodes CDR1 SGHVS and CDR2 FNYEAQ. Trimming took off 8 bases at V and 5 bases at J, with 6 bases between the two ends. The CDR3 nucleotides read TGTGCCAGCGGGGAGGAGACCCAGTACTTC. It yields the protein CASGEETQYF.

The chain couples TRBV3-1 (or the pseudogene TRBV3-2) to TRBJ2-6; 8 bases map to TRBD1. This CDR3 has 18 amino acids. The ends lost 8 bases at V and 1 base at J; junction bases unmatched: 13. Germline lookup yields CDR1 LGHDT and CDR2 YNNKEL (reference sequence). CDR3 DNA: TGTGCCAGCGGAGGCCGGGACAGGCGACTTTCTGGGGCCAACGTCCTGACTTTC. Amino acid sequence: CASGGRDRRLSGANVLTF.

This clone was seen more than once but under ten times. V usage is TRBV27 and J usage is TRBJ2-7; 10 nucleotides agree with TRBD2. CDR1 and CDR2 from the germline V gene are MNHEY and SMNVEV (reference sequence). V trimming: 3 bases; J trimming: 5 bases; junction bases outside the gene matches: 7. The CDR3 loop spans 15 amino acids. Written as DNA, the CDR3 is TGTGCCAGCAGTTTTGCCCCTAGCGGGAGAGACGAGCAGTACTTC. It is translated as CASSFAPSGRDEQYF.

The chain couples TRBV7-9 to TRBJ1-2, with D perhaps matching TRBD1 (5 bases). The germline CDR1 and CDR2 sequences are SEHNR and FQNEAQ (reference sequence). V lost 2 bases, J lost 5 bases, and 15 bases lay in between. This CDR3 has 15 residues. Here the CDR3 DNA reads TGTGCCAGCAGCTTAAGGGTAGGGGCCGAGTATGGCTACACCTTC. This encodes CASSLRVGAEYGYTF.